A selection of T cell receptor beta chains follows, all from one sample in a study of radiation and T cells in renal cell carcinoma. Using immunoSEQ multiplex PCR, the repertoire was profiled, and TCRdb retains in-frame clones only, with some absent. The sample holds more than 95,000 clones, approximately 78% seen once. This specimen consisted of blood, obtained from a patient whose treatment included radiotherapy and nephrectomy. The receptors shown here come from a woman in her sixties or seventies with renal cell carcinoma. The conserved cysteine and the conserved F or W are not part of the CDR3 here. D genes are given only for firm matches.

d_call | v_call | cdr3_aa
- | TRBV29-1 | SVVSRDYGYT
TRBD1 | TRBV6-5 | ASSTPDRVGTEAF
- | TRBV4-1 | ASSQVPLSPDTQY
TRBD2 | TRBV6-4 | ASSENNGTSGSNNEQF
- | TRBV6-5 | ASSYSGQNEQY
- | TRBV27 | ASGSPWAGYEQY
TRBD1 | TRBV7-2 | ASSLSTGDPGELF
TRBD1 | TRBV7-2 | ASSSGGIRQPQH
- | TRBV4-2 | ASSQDWAGHQPQH
TRBD2 | TRBV15 | ATSREFLAKLAGENTGELF
- | TRBV5-1 | ASSLNGQLEAF
- | TRBV28 | ASSLPGQSYGYT
TRBD1 | TRBV27 | ASSLTTGGNYNEQF
- | TRBV28 | ASSSRQAHYEQY
- | TRBV7-9 | ASSSIDRYTGNTIY
TRBD1 | TRBV4-3 | ASSHTLPGQGSETQY
- | TRBV6-1 | ASSVTGFDTEAF
TRBD2 | TRBV6-1 | ASSGSGYEF
- | TRBV28 | ASSFFFGRKGNTGELF
- | TRBV18 | ASSPGRNNEQF
- | TRBV30 | AWSRDGFGVSTLH
- | TRBV4-3 | ASSPGGGLLNEQF
TRBD1 | TRBV2 | ASGTVNTEAF
TRBD2 | TRBV28 | ASSFIPGLAAEQY
- | TRBV4-1 | ASSQDRTDGNTIY
TRBD2 | TRBV6-5 | ASSYKLADLLDEQY
- | TRBV4-1 | ASSQVGVYEQY
- | TRBV6-5 | ASSLSSGGVYGYT
- | TRBV6-5 | ASSFLGELF
- | TRBV28 | ASRTGSLGYNSPLH
- | TRBV5-6 | ASSFQGGSYNEQF
- | TRBV7-7 | ASSGRNTDTQY
- | TRBV27 | ASSLDGTSTDTQY
- | TRBV7-2 | ASSFSGSTDTQY
TRBD2 | TRBV9 | ASSIGTSGSASTDTQY
TRBD1 | TRBV9 | ASSVGQGGGTEAF